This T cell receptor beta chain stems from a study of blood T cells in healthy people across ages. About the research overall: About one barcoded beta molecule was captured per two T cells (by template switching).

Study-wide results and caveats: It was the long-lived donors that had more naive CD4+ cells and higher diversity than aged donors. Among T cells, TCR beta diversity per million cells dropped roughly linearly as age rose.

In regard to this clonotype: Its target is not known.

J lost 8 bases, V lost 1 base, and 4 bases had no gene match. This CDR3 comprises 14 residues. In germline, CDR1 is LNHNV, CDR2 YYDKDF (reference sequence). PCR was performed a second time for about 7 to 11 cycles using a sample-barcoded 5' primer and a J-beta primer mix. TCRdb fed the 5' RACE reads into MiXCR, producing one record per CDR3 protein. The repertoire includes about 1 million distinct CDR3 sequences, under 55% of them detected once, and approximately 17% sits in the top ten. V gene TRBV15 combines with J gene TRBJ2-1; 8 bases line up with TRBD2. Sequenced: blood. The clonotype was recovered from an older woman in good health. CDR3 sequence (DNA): TGTGCCACCAGCAGAGTAGCGGGAAGCGATGAGCAGTTCTTC. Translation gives CATSRVAGSDEQFF.